This entry lists 10 T cell receptor beta chains sequenced from one sample in a study of response to subunit inactivated influenza vaccine. TCRdb fed the RT-PCR reads into MiXCR, producing one record per CDR3 protein. The table includes some 850,000 distinct CDR3 sequences, about 18% detected once. This specimen consisted of PBMCs from blood, obtained less than 6 days after vaccination. These TCRs come from a man aged 50 to 59 who received an inactivated influenza vaccine.

The V and J genes are TRBV18 and TRBJ2-1; 8 nucleotides match TRBD2. Germline V lookup: CDR1 KGHSH, CDR2 LQKENI. Trimming at V came to 3 bases and at J to 0 bases, leaving 7 bases not matched to a gene. The CDR3 contains 17 residues. The CDR3 coding sequence is TGTGCCAGCTCACCCCCACTAAGCGGGAGCTCCTACAATGAGCAGTTCTTC. It translates to CASSPPLSGSSYNEQFF.

The sample holds a few counts of this clonotype. V is TRBV5-1 and J is TRBJ1-2; the D gene is possibly TRBD1 (5 bases). Germline V gene sequence: CDR1 SGHRS, CDR2 YFSETQ. The CDR3 totals 16 residues. V was pared by 5 bases and J by 0 bases, with 17 bases between. Here the CDR3 DNA reads TGCGCCAGCAGACTTGGGGCTCTACTTCCTAACTATGGCTACACCTTC. Translating gives CASRLGALLPNYGYTF.

This clonotype was detected only a few times. The V and J genes are TRBV6-2 or TRBV6-3 and TRBJ2-3, with a weak D call TRBD2 (7 bases). V gave up 0 bases and J gave up 5 bases, with 12 bases separating them. Germline loops: CDR1 MNHEY, CDR2 SVGEGT. This CDR3 region has 15 residues. The CDR3 protein is CASSYSRGGLDTQYF. CDR3 sequence (DNA): TGTGCCAGCAGTTACTCGAGGGGGGGCCTAGATACGCAGTATTTT.

This clonotype has just a few counts. CDR3: CAAGTGGTSTDTQYF. The CDR3 DNA is TGTGCCGCCGGGACAGGGGGAACTAGCACAGATACGCAGTATTTT. The chain joins TRBV10-3 to TRBJ2-3; 11 bases map to TRBD1. The germline gives CDR1 ENHRY, CDR2 SYGVKD. The CDR3 sequence is 15 residues long. Trimming cost V 11 bases and J 0 bases; bases outside gene matches: 7.

This sequence joins TRBV5-1 and TRBJ2-7; 9 bases match TRBD1. The CDR3 consists of 16 residues. V was clipped by 4 bases and J by 0 bases; unmatched bases: 8. Germline CDR1 reads SGHRS; CDR2 reads YFSETQ. As DNA, the CDR3 is TGCGCCAGCAGCCCCCTGGGACAGGGAACCTCCTACGAGCAGTACTTC. It yields the protein CASSPLGQGTSYEQYF. The full variable domain, with the rest looked up from reference TRBV5-1 and TRBJ2-7, is KAGVTQTPRYLIKTRGQQVTLSCSPISGHRSVSWYQQTPGQGLQFLFEYFSETQRNKGNFPGRFSGRQFSNSRSEMNVSTLELGDSALYLCASSPLGQGTSYEQYFGPGTRLTVT.

On this clonotype: The junction departs from the called germline gene at one end, perhaps through a read error. This chain connects TRBV29-1 to TRBJ2-1, with 8 bases matching TRBD2. This CDR3 spans 13 amino acids. From germline, CDR1 is SQVTM and CDR2 ANQGSEA. In nucleotides, the CDR3 is TGCAGCGTCGAAGGACTAGCTTACAATGAGCAGTTCTTC. Amino acid sequence: CSVEGLAYNEQFF.

The chain employs TRBV12-3 or TRBV12-4 and TRBJ2-7, with D unclear. Trimming removed 2 bases from V and 3 bases from J, with 5 bases in between. This CDR3 spans 12 amino acids. CDR3 in amino acids: CASSLNHYEQYF. Here the CDR3 DNA reads TGTGCCAGCAGTTTAAACCACTACGAGCAGTACTTC.

This clonotype was counted a few times. The chain recombines TRBV20-1 with TRBJ2-3; no clear D gene. The CDR3 is made up of 15 amino acids. The germline gives CDR1 DFQATT, CDR2 SNEGSKA (reference sequence). Deletions cut 1 base from V and 4 bases from J, with 15 bases between. The CDR3: CSARAPRWVADTQYF. CDR3 sequence (DNA): TGCAGTGCTAGAGCCCCCCGGTGGGTAGCAGATACGCAGTATTTT.

This clonotype was detected once. The chain uses TRBV4-1 and TRBJ1-1; tentative D call: TRBD1 (5 bases). Trimming removed 1 base from V and 4 bases from J, with 16 bases in between. In germline, CDR1 is MGHRA, CDR2 YSYEKL. This CDR3 is 16 amino acids long. The CDR3 DNA follows: TGCGCCAGCAGCCAAGGGCAGGGAAGTCGTGGCACTGAAGCTTTCTTT. It is translated as CASSQGQGSRGTEAFF.

A few counts support this clonotype. This sequence joins TRBV12-3 or TRBV12-4 and TRBJ2-6, with D perhaps matching TRBD1 or TRBD2 (5 bases each). V dropped 3 bases and J dropped 4 bases, with 10 bases sitting between them. The CDR3 consists of 15 residues. CDR3 amino acids: CASSLGEGGANVLTF. CDR3 nucleotide sequence: TGTGCCAGCAGTTTGGGGGAAGGAGGGGCCAACGTCCTGACTTTC.